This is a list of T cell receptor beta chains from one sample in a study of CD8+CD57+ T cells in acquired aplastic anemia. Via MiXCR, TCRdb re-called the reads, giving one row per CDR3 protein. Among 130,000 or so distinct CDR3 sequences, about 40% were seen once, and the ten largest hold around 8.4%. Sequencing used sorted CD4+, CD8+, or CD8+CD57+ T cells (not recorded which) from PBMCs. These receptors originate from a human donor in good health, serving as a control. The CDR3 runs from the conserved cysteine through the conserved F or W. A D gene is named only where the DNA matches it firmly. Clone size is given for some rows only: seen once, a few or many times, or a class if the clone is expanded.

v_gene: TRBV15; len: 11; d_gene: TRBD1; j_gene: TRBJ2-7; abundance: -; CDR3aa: CAQRTGREQYF; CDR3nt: TGTGCCCAGCGGACAGGGCGAGAGCAGTACTTC
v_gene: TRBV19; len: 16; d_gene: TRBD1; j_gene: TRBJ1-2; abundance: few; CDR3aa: CASAPPGTAANYGYTF; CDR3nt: TGTGCCAGTGCACCGCCCGGGACAGCAGCTAACTATGGCTACACCTTC
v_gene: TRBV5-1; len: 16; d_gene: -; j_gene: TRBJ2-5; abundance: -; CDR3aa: CASRLQGPHFRETQYF; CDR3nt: TGCGCCAGCAGACTACAAGGACCCCACTTTCGGGAGACCCAGTACTTC
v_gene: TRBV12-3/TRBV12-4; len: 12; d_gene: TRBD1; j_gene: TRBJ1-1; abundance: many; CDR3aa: CASRTGTAEAFF; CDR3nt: TGTGCCAGCAGAACGGGGACAGCCGAAGCTTTCTTT
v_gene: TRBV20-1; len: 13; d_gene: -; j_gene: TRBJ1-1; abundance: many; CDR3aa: CSAGGWKDTEAFF; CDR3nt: TGCAGTGCTGGGGGATGGAAGGACACTGAAGCTTTCTTT
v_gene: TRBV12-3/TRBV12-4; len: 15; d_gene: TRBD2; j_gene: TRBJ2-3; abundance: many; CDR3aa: CASTLGLAGEDTQYF; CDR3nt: TGTGCCAGCACGCTGGGACTAGCGGGAGAGGATACGCAGTATTTT
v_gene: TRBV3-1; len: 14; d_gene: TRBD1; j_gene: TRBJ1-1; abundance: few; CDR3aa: CASSQEGGFTEAFF; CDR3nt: TGTGCCAGCAGCCAAGAAGGGGGCTTCACTGAAGCTTTCTTT
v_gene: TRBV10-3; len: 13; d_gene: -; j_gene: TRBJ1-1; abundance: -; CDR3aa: CAISGQRNTEAFF; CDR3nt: TGTGCCATCAGTGGACAGAGAAACACTGAAGCTTTCTTT
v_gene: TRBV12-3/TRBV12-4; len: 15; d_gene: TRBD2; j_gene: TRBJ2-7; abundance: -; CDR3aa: CASSFGGSSTYEQYF; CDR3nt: TGTGCCAGCAGTTTCGGCGGGAGTTCTACCTACGAGCAGTACTTC
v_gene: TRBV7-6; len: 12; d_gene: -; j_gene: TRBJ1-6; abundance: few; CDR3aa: CASSFYNSPLHF; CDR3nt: TGTGCCAGCAGCTTCTATAATTCACCCCTCCACTTT
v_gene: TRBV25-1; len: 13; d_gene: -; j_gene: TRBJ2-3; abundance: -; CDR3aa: CASSEFRTDTQYF; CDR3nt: TGTGCCAGCAGTGAATTCAGGACAGATACGCAGTATTTT
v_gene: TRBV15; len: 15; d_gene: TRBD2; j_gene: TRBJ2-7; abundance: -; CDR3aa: CATSQARAGDQEQYF; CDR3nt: TGTGCCACCAGCCAAGCCCGAGCGGGAGATCAAGAGCAGTACTTC
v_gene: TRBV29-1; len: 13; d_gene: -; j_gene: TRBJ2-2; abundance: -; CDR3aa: CSVAEQGLGELVF; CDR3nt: TGCAGCGTGGCAGAACAGGGTCTCGGGGAGCTGGTTTTT
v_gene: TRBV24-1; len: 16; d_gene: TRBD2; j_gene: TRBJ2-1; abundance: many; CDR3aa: CATSDPSGRAADEQFF; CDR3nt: TGTGCCACCAGTGACCCCAGCGGGAGGGCCGCGGATGAGCAGTTCTTC
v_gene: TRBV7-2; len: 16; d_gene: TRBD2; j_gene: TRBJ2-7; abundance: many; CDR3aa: CASSPGVGRGSYEQYF; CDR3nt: TGTGCCAGCAGCCCCGGGGTTGGGAGGGGTTCCTACGAGCAGTACTTC
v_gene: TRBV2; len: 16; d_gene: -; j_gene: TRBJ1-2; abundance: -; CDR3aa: CASSEEGLYRPYGYTF; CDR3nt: TGTGCCAGCAGTGAGGAAGGGCTATATCGGCCGTATGGCTACACCTTC
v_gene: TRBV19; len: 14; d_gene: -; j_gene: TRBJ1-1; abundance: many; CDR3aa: CASSATGFGTEAFF; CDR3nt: TGTGCCAGTAGTGCCACAGGGTTTGGCACTGAAGCTTTCTTT
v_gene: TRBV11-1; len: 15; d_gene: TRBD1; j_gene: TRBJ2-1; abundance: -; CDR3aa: CASSLGWTGSREQFF; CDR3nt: TGTGCCAGCAGCTTAGGGTGGACAGGGTCGAGGGAGCAGTTCTTC
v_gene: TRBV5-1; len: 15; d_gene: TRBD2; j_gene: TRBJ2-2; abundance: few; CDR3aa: CASSPMTSDTGELFF; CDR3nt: TGCGCCAGCAGCCCTATGACTAGCGACACCGGGGAGCTGTTTTTT
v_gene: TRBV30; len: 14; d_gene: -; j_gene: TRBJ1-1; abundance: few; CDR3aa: CAGRLVWGRTEAFF; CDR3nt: TGTGCCGGGCGGCTTGTGTGGGGGCGAACTGAAGCTTTCTTT
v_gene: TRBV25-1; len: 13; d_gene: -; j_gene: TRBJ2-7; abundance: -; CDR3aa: CASSDSLNYEQYF; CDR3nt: TGTGCCAGCTCGGATAGCCTAAACTACGAGCAGTACTTC
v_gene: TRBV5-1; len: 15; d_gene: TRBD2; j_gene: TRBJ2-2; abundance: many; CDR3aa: CASSGGLPNTGELFF; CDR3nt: TGCGCCAGCAGCGGGGGACTACCCAACACCGGGGAGCTGTTTTTT
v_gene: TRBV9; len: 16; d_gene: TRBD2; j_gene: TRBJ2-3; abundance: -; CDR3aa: CASSVAAGTSTDTQYF; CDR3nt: TGTGCCAGCAGCGTAGCAGCGGGAACTAGCACAGATACGCAGTATTTT
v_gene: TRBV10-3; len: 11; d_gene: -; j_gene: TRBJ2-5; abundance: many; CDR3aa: CAISDAQTQYF; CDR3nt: TGTGCCATCAGTGATGCACAGACCCAGTACTTC
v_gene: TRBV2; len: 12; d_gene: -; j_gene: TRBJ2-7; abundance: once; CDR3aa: CATGAGPYEQYF; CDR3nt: TGTGCCACGGGGGCGGGCCCCTACGAGCAGTACTTC
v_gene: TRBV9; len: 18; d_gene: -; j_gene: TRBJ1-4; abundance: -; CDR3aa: CASSSRTRGKTTNEKLFF; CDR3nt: TGTGCCAGCAGCTCCCGGACAAGGGGCAAGACAACTAATGAAAAACTGTTTTTT
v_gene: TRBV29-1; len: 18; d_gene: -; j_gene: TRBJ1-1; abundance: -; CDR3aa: CSVVPSTVSRVLGTEAFF; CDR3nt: TGCAGCGTTGTACCGAGCACTGTCAGCCGGGTGCTTGGCACTGAAGCTTTCTTT
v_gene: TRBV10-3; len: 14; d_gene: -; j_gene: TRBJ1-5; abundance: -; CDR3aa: CAISEARDGQPQHF; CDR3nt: TGTGCCATCAGTGAGGCAAGGGATGGTCAGCCCCAGCATTTT
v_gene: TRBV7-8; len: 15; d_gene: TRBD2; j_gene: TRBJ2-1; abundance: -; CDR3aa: CASTHLGGSYDEQVF; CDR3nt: TGTGCCAGCACCCACCTCGGCGGGAGCTACGATGAGCAGGTCTTC
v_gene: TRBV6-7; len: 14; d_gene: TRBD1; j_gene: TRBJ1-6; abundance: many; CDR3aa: CASIIRDRGAPLHF; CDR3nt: TGTGCCAGCATCATCCGGGACAGGGGAGCACCCCTCCACTTT
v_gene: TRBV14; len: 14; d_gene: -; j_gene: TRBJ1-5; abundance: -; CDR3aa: CASSRRSISQPQHF; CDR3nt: TGTGCCAGCAGCAGGCGGTCAATCAGTCAGCCCCAGCATTTT
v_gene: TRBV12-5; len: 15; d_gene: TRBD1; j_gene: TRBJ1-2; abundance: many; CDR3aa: CASGSGQEGSYGYTF; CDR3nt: TGTGCTAGTGGTAGCGGACAGGAAGGATCCTATGGCTACACCTTC
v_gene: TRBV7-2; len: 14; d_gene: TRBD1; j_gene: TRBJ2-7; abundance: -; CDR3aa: CASSYRDSDDEQYF; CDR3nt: TGTGCCAGCAGCTACCGGGACAGCGACGACGAGCAGTACTTC
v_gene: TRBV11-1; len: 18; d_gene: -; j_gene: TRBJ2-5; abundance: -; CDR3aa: CASSFARGWGQDGETQYF; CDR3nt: TGTGCCAGCAGCTTCGCCAGAGGGTGGGGGCAAGATGGAGAGACCCAGTACTTC
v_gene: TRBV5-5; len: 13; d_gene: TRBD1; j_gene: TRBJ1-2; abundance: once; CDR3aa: CASSWGQTAGYTF; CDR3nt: TGTGCCAGCAGCTGGGGACAGACAGCAGGCTACACCTTC
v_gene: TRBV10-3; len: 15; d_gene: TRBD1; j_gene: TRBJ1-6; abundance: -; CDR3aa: CAIRSGTGGISPLHF; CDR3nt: TGTGCCATCAGATCCGGGACAGGGGGTATTTCACCCCTCCACTTT
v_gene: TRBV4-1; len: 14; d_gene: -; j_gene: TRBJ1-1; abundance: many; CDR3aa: CASSQVEMNTEAFF; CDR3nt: TGCGCCAGCAGCCAAGTCGAAATGAACACTGAAGCTTTCTTT
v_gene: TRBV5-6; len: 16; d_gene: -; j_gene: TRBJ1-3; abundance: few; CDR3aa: CASSFLETVPRNTIYF; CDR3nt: TGTGCCAGCAGCTTTCTCGAGACAGTCCCGAGAAACACCATATATTTT
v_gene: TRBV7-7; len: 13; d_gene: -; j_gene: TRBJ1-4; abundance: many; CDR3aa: CASSQDPGRKLFF; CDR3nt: TGTGCCAGCAGCCAGGACCCTGGGAGAAAACTGTTTTTT
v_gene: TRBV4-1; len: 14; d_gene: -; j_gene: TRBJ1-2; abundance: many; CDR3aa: CASSQVGRTYGYTF; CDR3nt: TGCGCCAGCAGCCAAGTGGGAAGAACCTATGGCTACACCTTC
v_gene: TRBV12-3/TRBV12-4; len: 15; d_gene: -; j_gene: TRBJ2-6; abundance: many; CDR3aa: CASSSGNSGANVLTF; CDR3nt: TGTGCCAGCAGTTCTGGCAACTCTGGGGCCAACGTCCTGACTTTC
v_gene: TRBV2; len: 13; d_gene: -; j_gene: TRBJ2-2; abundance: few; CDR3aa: CASSAGNTGELFF; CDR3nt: TGTGCCAGCAGTGCTGGGAACACCGGGGAGCTGTTTTTT
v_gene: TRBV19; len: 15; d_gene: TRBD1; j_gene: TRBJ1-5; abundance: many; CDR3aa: CASSIKQGYHQPQHF; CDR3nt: TGTGCCAGTAGTATAAAACAGGGGTATCATCAGCCCCAGCATTTT
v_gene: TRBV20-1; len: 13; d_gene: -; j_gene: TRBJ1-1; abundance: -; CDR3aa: CSAPREGVTEAFF; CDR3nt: TGCAGTGCTCCACGGGAAGGGGTCACTGAAGCTTTCTTT
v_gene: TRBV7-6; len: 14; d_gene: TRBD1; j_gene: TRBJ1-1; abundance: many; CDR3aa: CASSQGQIVAEAFF; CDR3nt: TGTGCCAGCAGCCAGGGACAGATCGTCGCTGAAGCTTTCTTT
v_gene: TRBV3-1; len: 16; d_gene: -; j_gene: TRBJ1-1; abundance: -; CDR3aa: CASSQISGGVNTEAFF; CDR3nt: TGTGCCAGCAGCCAAATTTCGGGGGGAGTGAACACTGAAGCTTTCTTT
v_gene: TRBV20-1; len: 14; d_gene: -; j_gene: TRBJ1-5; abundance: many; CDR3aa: CSAISDRSNQPQHF; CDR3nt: TGCAGTGCTATCTCGGACAGAAGCAATCAGCCCCAGCATTTT